This record concerns one T cell receptor beta chain sequence. Its matching antigen is unknown. The sample originates from a study of OX40 agonist ivuxolimab in advanced cancers. TCRdb's copy holds only in-frame clones and misses some; the assay was immunoSEQ multiplex PCR. This sample has roughly 19,000 clones; around 80% occur once, and the top ten carry approximately 14%. Germline CDR1 and CDR2: SEHNR and FQNEAQ (reference sequence). With 4 bases clipped from V and 4 bases from J, the junction kept 6 bases outside the gene matches. CDR3 length: 15 residues. Study conclusions and caveats: The specificity for antigen of the expanded peripheral T cells was not determined.

The specimen was CD4+ or CD8+ T cells sorted from blood, collected in a trial of the OX40 agonist ivuxolimab. The rearrangement links TRBV7-9 to TRBJ2-7; 11 bases are a match to TRBD1. This sequence was found in an adult with an advanced solid tumor such as melanoma, head and neck, liver or kidney cancer. The CDR3, as DNA: TGTGCCAGCAGCTCGGGACAGGGGGTATCGTACGAGCAGTACTTC. Amino acids: CASSSGQGVSYEQYF.